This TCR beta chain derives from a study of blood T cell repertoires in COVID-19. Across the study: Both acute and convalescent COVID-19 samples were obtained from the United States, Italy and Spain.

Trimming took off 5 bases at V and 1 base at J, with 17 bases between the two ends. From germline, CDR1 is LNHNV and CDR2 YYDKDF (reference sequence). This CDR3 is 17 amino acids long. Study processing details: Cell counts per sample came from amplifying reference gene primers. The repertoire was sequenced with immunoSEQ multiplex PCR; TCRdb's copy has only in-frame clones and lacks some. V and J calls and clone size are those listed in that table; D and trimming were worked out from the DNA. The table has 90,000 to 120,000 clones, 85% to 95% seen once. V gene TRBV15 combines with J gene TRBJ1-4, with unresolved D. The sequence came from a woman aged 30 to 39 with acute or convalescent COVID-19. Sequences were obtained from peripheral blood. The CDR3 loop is CATSSSARRITNEKLFF. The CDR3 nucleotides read TGTGCCACCAGCTCATCGGCGAGGAGGATAACTAATGAAAAACTGTTTTTT.